This T cell receptor beta chain comes out of a study of T cells in women clearing cervical HPV infection. The study, taken as a whole, reports: Timing of associations relative to infection is unclear; T-cell subsets were not isolated. Each sample's T-cell count was unknown, possibly confounding richness. Cases carried less TRBV6-7 than controls: approximately 0.1% versus 0.16%.

Measured with immunoSEQ multiplex PCR; TCRdb has only the in-frame clones, and not every one. Its listing shows over 45,000 clones. Germline-derived CDR1 and CDR2 are DFQATT and SNEGSKA (reference sequence). The CDR3 is 12 amino acids. Points on this clone: Its matching antigen is unknown. Sequence at one end of the junction differs from germline and may be a read error. The read finishes 3 residues shy of the CDR3 end, and the germline J gene is used to complete it. This same CDR3 is encoded by further DNA sequences in the sample.

All participants had a single incident cervical HPV16 infection, and prevalent HPV16 infections were excluded. V and J are TRBV20-1 and TRBJ1-2; the D gene is possibly TRBD1 (5 bases). Specimen: blood buffy coat. This TCR was sampled from a woman between 18 and 75 years old with a cervical HPV16 infection that either progressed to CIN3+ or cleared (not recorded which). The part of the CDR3 DNA that was read is TGCAGTGCTAGCAAACAGGAAAATGGT. This codes for CSASKQENG. The full CDR3 protein is CSASKQENGYTF.